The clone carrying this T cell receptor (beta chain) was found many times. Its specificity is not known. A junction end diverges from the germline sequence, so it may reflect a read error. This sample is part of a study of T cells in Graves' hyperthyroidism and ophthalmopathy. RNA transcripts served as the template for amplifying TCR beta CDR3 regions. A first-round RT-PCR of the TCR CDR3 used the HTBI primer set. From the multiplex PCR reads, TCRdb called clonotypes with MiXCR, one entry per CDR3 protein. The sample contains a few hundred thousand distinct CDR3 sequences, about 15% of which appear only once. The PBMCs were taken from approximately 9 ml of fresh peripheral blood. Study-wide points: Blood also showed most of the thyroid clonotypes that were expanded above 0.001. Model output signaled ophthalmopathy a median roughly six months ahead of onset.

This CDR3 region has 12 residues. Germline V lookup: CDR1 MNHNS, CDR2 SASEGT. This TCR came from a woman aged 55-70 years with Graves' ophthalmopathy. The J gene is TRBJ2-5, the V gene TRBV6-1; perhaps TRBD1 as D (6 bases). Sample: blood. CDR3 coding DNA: TGTGCCAGCAGCGCCACTTCAACGGGACAAAACTTC. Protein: CASSATSTGQNF.